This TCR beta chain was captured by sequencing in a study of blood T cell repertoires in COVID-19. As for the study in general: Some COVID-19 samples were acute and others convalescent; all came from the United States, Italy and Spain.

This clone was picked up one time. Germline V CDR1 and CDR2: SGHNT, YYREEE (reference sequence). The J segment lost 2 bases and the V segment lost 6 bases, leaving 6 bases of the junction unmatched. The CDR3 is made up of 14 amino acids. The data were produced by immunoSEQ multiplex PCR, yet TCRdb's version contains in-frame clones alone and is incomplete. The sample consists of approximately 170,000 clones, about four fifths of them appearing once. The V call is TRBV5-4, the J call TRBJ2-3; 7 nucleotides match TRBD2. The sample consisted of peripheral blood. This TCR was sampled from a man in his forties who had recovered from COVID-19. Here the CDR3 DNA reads TGTGCCAGCACCTGGGGGGGAATCACAGATACGCAGTATTTT. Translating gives CASTWGGITDTQYF.